This record concerns one T cell receptor beta chain sequence. No antigen is known for it. CDR1 and CDR2, looked up from the germline V gene, are SGHTA and FQGNSA. The CDR3 goes from the cysteine to the phenylalanine over 16 residues. No DNA has been recorded. The sample originates from a study of T cells expressing NK-cell markers (dated by TCRdb to 2020 to 2021). About the study as a whole: In sorted CD3+CD56+NKG2C+, CD3+CD56+NKG2C- and CD3+CD56-NKG2C+ T-cell subsets from eight donors, TCR beta-chain repertoires were profiled. Among the eight sequenced donors, only one was HCMV-seronegative, while the other seven were HCMV-seropositive. The study sequenced eight donors, all healthy volunteers chosen at random: three men and five women. The libraries were sequenced on Illumina HiSeq 2000/2500, MiSeq or NextSeq, producing 2 x 150 bp reads. Results and caveats for the whole study, not just this receptor: For five or six donors, the dominant CD3+CD56+NKG2C+ clonotypes were among the top 10 CD8+ clonotypes and accounted for roughly 1.0-7.5% of CD8+ T cells. Whether the expanded NKG2C-expressing T cell clones were specific for HCMV antigens was left unclear. Those dominant clonotypes were again the most abundant among CD3+CD56-NKG2C+ cells in a few donors, at roughly 25-65%.

Instrument on record: Illumina HiSeq 2000. 5'RACE template switching, by which a universal primer site and unique molecular identifiers were added, was used to make TCR beta cDNA libraries. cDNA synthesis was primed from the TCR beta constant segment, followed by two successive PCR amplification steps. As for the original processing: MIGEC was used to demultiplex reads and group the reads by UMI, and MiTCR was used to assemble and quantify clonotypes. Only TCR cDNA sequences supported by at least two reads were kept to exclude erroneous sequences. The tcR package was used for downstream repertoire analysis, and clonotypes were matched between fractions using CDR3 nucleotide sequence together with V segment. VDJmatch was used to annotate antigen specificity against VDJdb, with one amino acid substitution in CDR3 permitted. After TCRdb reprocessed the reads, each CDR3 protein sequence was kept as one row, without DNA. The V and J calls and clone size are TCRdb's, not the authors'. The sample's table lists a count of 450,000 to 600,000 distinct CDR3 sequences. Approximately 3.6% of the sample rests with the top ten.

HCMV-specific IgG was detected in serum with a commercial ELISA kit to determine HCMV serostatus. Ficoll density gradient centrifugation was used to isolate peripheral blood mononuclear cells from blood. The clonotype was recovered from a man aged 18 to 30 in good health. Donor details come from another sample of the same person, matched by shared clones. The sample comprised blood T cells: a sorted CD56 or NKG2C T cell subset, CD4+ or CD8+ T cells, or bulk PBMC T cells (not recorded which). The chain couples TRBV7-2 to TRBJ2-5; absent DNA, TCRdb's TRBD2 call cannot be checked. The CDR3 has the sequence CASSPTGPAKRETQYF.